The 22 T cell receptor beta chains given below trace back to one sample, sequenced in a study of shared clonotypes between healthy human individuals. Assay: immunoSEQ multiplex PCR; the TCRdb copy retains only in-frame clones and omits some. Among approximately 2,000,000 clones listed, 93% were seen once. Naivety among CD8 cells was defined by CD45RO negativity and positive CCR7 selection, thereby excluding terminally differentiated effector memory CD45RA+ cells. Sequenced material: naive CD8+ T cells from PBMCs. The receptors derive from a man aged 18 to 29 in good health. Some clones in this sample may be carry-over from other donors' samples.

This clone was observed a handful of times. The V call is TRBV10-3, the J call TRBJ1-1; possibly TRBD1 for D (5 bases). The CDR3 is 14 residues long. Germline CDR1 reads ENHRY; CDR2 reads SYGVKD. V lost 2 bases, J lost 3 bases, and 10 bases lay in between. In nucleotides, the CDR3 is TGTGCCATCAGTGAGGGGCAGGGTTACACTGAAGCTTTCTTT. It translates to CAISEGQGYTEAFF.

Points on this clone: One end of the junction does not line up with germline, which may come from a read error. The J gene is TRBJ2-3, the V gene TRBV7-9; 7 bases are shared with TRBD1. Germline CDR1 and CDR2: SEHNR and FQNEAQ (reference sequence). The CDR3 runs 15 residues. The CDR3 reads CASSLVRQGTNTQYF. In DNA, the CDR3 is TGTGCCAGCAGCTTAGTACGACAGGGCACAAATACGCAGTATTTT. Using reference TRBV7-9 and TRBJ2-3 for the parts outside the CDR3, the full variable domain is DTGVSQNPRHKITKRGQNVTFRCDPISEHNRLYWYRQTLGQGPEFLTYFQNEAQLEKSRLLSDRFSAERPKGSFSTLEIQRTEQGDSAMYLCASSLVRQGTNTQYFGPGTRLTVL.

The chain combines TRBV28 with TRBJ1-2; 7 bases match TRBD1. The J segment lost 6 bases and the V segment lost 11 bases, leaving 6 bases of the junction unmatched. The CDR3 is made up of 11 amino acids. Germline V gene sequence: CDR1 MDHEN, CDR2 SYDVKM. CDR3 nucleotides: TGTGCCGTAGGGACAGTGCATGGCTACACCTTC. Translating gives CAVGTVHGYTF.

The V and J genes are TRBV27 and TRBJ1-6, with D perhaps TRBD1 (6 bases). Trimming cost V 2 bases and J 8 bases, with 13 bases left between them. The CDR3 loop spans 15 amino acids. CDR1 MNHEY and CDR2 SMNVEV come from the germline V gene (reference sequence). CDR3: CASSLDGTSYSPLHF. In DNA, the CDR3 is TGTGCCAGCAGTTTAGACGGGACAAGCTATTCACCCCTCCACTTT.

This chain uses TRBV28 with TRBJ2-7, with 8 bases identical to TRBD1. Germline values: CDR1 MDHEN, CDR2 SYDVKM. This CDR3 is built from 15 residues. Trimming removed 4 bases from V and 2 bases from J; junction bases left unmatched: 7. CDR3 DNA sequence: TGTGCCAGCAGTTACAACCGGGACAGGACCTACGAGCAGTACTTC. It yields the protein CASSYNRDRTYEQYF.

This chain links TRBV6-5 with TRBJ2-1; no reliable D call. The germline V gene has CDR1 MNHEY and CDR2 SVGAGI. This CDR3 is built from 14 residues. Trimming cost V 0 bases and J 10 bases, with 13 bases left between them. The CDR3 loop reads CASSYSKGPYEQFF. In nucleotides, the CDR3 is TGTGCCAGCAGTTACTCGAAGGGTCCATACGAGCAGTTCTTC.

This clone was picked up a small number of times. The chain links TRBV7-9 to TRBJ1-5; D might be TRBD1 (5 bases). The V and J ends lost 6 bases and 7 bases respectively, with 19 bases between them. Germline values: CDR1 SEHNR, CDR2 FQNEAQ (reference sequence). This CDR3 comprises 15 residues. For the CDR3, the DNA is TGTGCCAGCAGTCAGGAGGGGCCTGCAGGCCAGCCCCAGCATTTT. Translation: CASSQEGPAGQPQHF.

The chain has TRBV7-6 and TRBJ2-7; D not resolved. Trimming removed 4 bases at V and 4 bases at J, with 8 bases between. This CDR3 region has 12 residues. Germline CDR1 and CDR2: SGHVS and FNYEAQ. CDR3 DNA sequence: TGTGCCAGCAGCTCCTTAGGATACGAGCAGTACTTC. As protein: CASSSLGYEQYF.

This sequence joins TRBV5-4 and TRBJ2-6; D possibly matches TRBD1 or TRBD2 (5 bases each). V was cut by 2 bases and J by 2 bases, with 8 bases left in between. Germline assignment: CDR1 SGHNT and CDR2 YYREEE (reference sequence). The length of the CDR3 is 15 residues. The CDR3 nucleotides are TGTGCCAGCAGCTTTGGGACCGCTGGGGCCAACGTCCTGACTTTC. Residues: CASSFGTAGANVLTF.

The chain recombines TRBV7-9 with TRBJ2-7; 10 nucleotides match TRBD1. Looked up from germline, CDR1 is SEHNR and CDR2 is FQNEAQ (reference sequence). The V and J ends lost 4 bases and 4 bases, in that order; junction bases with no gene match: 10. This CDR3 is 16 amino acids long. CDR3 loop: CASSSTFGTGVYEQYF. The CDR3 nucleotides read TGTGCCAGCAGCTCCACGTTCGGGACAGGGGTATACGAGCAGTACTTC.

The genes are TRBV7-9 and TRBJ2-1; 14 positions match TRBD2. The junction had 5 bases not matched to a gene; V was cut back by 5 bases and J by 2 bases. Germline CDR1 SEHNR, CDR2 FQNEAQ (reference sequence). This CDR3 contains 17 residues. The CDR3 loop reads CASSPGTSGRTYNEQFF. CDR3 DNA sequence: TGTGCCAGCAGCCCGGGGACTAGCGGGAGAACCTACAATGAGCAGTTCTTC.

In the case of this clone: Other DNA sequences in this sample translate to the same CDR3. This sequence joins TRBV19 and TRBJ2-7, with 9 positions matching TRBD1. V lost 1 base, J lost 5 bases, and 3 bases stayed unmatched. Germline assignment: CDR1 LNHDA and CDR2 SQIVND (reference sequence). The CDR3 covers 14 residues. The CDR3 DNA reads as TGTGCCAGTAGTATAGGGACAGGGGCCCACGAGCAGTACTTC. The encoded protein is CASSIGTGAHEQYF.

This chain connects TRBV19 to TRBJ1-1, with no clear D. Germline lookup yields CDR1 LNHDA and CDR2 SQIVND (reference sequence). V was shortened by 9 bases and J by 3 bases, with 11 bases between the two germline ends. The CDR3 sequence is 12 residues long. The CDR3 is CASLGPYTEAFF. The CDR3 coding sequence is TGTGCCAGCCTAGGACCCTACACTGAAGCTTTCTTT.

The V call is TRBV5-4, the J call TRBJ2-7; D may be TRBD1 or TRBD2 (5 bases each). V was trimmed by 4 bases and J by 2 bases, leaving 16 bases between them. Germline assignment: CDR1 SGHNT and CDR2 YYREEE (reference sequence). The CDR3 extends over 15 amino acids. This CDR3 is CASSLRGAEPYEQYF. In nucleotides, the CDR3 is TGTGCCAGCAGCCTTCGAGGGGCAGAACCCTACGAGCAGTACTTC.

CDR3 loop: CASSRLATEQFF. CDR3 in DNA: TGTGCCAGCAGCCGACTAGCAACTGAGCAGTTCTTC. This chain links TRBV11-3 with TRBJ2-1; 7 bases fit TRBD2. Germline values: CDR1 SGHNT, CDR2 YENEEA. This CDR3 contains 12 residues. Trimming removed 5 bases from V and 9 bases from J; junction bases left unmatched: 4.

The CDR3 DNA reads TGTGCCAGCAGTTGGAACCTGGGGATGAACACTGAAGCTTTCTTT. Protein: CASSWNLGMNTEAFF. The gene calls are TRBV27 and TRBJ1-1; D gene ambiguous. This CDR3 has 15 residues. Germline CDR1 MNHEY, CDR2 SMNVEV (reference sequence). The V end was cut by 4 bases, the J end by 0 bases, with 12 bases between.

This chain connects TRBV9 to TRBJ1-4; TRBD1 aligns across 8 bases. Looked up from germline, CDR1 is SGDLS and CDR2 is YYNGEE. V shed 3 bases and J 0 bases; nucleotides not matched to a gene: 4. This CDR3 is 16 amino acids long. CDR3 amino acids: CASSAGQETTNEKLFF. CDR3 DNA: TGTGCCAGCAGCGCGGGACAGGAGACAACTAATGAAAAACTGTTTTTT.

The V and J genes are TRBV4-1 and TRBJ1-1, with D uncertain. Per the germline V gene, CDR1 is MGHRA and CDR2 is YSYEKL. The CDR3 runs 13 residues. V was cut by 0 bases and J by 7 bases, with 9 bases left in between. DNA for the CDR3: TGCGCCAGCAGCCAAGAAACACAGAATGAAGCTTTCTTT. Residues: CASSQETQNEAFF.

V is TRBV11-1 and J is TRBJ2-1; 8 bases map to TRBD2. The CDR3 length is 18 residues. Trimming at V came to 1 base and at J to 0 bases, leaving 8 bases not matched to a gene. CDR1 SGHAT and CDR2 FQDESV come from the germline V gene (reference sequence). The CDR3 nucleotides are TGTGCCAGCAGCTTAGGTTACGGGAGGGCTTTCTCCTACAATGAGCAGTTCTTC. Its protein is CASSLGYGRAFSYNEQFF. Full variable domain (remainder filled in from reference TRBV11-1 and TRBJ2-1): EAEVAQSPRYKITEKSQAVAFWCDPISGHATLYWYRQILGQGPELLVQFQDESVVDDSQLPKDRFSAERLKGVDSTLKIQPAELGDSAMYLCASSLGYGRAFSYNEQFFGPGTRLTVL.

With respect to this clone: Additional DNA sequences in this sample encode the identical CDR3. The chain has TRBV27 and TRBJ1-1; 7 bases match TRBD1. The junction had 11 bases not matched to a gene; V was cut back by 6 bases and J by 1 base. CDR3 length equals 16 residues. Germline V lookup: CDR1 MNHEY, CDR2 SMNVEV (reference sequence). This chain's CDR3 is CASSLSPGTANTEAFF. The CDR3 coding sequence is TGTGCCAGCAGCCTCTCTCCCGGGACAGCGAACACTGAAGCTTTCTTT.

The chain carries TRBV28 and TRBJ2-7; maybe TRBD1 (5 bases). V gave up 3 bases and J gave up 4 bases, with 13 bases separating them. The germline CDR1 and CDR2 sequences are MDHEN and SYDVKM. The CDR3 loop spans 14 amino acids. The DNA of the CDR3 is TGTGCCAGCAGTTTGGGGCCAGCTGGATACGAGCAGTACTTC. Amino acids: CASSLGPAGYEQYF.

The chain has TRBV5-1 and TRBJ2-7; D is possibly TRBD1 (6 bases). The CDR3 is 15 amino acids. Trimming cost V 1 base and J 2 bases, with 13 bases left between them. Germline V CDR1 and CDR2: SGHRS, YFSETQ. CDR3 loop: CASSLYGTGPYEQYF. In DNA form, the CDR3 reads TGCGCCAGCAGCTTGTACGGAACAGGGCCCTACGAGCAGTACTTC.